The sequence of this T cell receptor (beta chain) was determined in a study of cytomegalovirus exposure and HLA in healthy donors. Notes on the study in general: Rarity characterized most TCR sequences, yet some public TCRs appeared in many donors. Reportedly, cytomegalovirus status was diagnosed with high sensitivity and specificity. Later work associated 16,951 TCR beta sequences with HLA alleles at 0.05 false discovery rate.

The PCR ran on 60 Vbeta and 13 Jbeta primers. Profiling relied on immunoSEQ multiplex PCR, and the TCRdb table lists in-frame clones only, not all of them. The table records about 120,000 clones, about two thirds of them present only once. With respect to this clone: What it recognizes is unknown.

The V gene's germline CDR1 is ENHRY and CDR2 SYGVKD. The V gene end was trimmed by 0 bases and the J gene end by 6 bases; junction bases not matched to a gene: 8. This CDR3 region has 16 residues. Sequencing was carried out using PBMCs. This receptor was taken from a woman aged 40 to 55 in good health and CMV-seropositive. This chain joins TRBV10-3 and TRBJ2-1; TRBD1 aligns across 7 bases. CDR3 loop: CAISESTRTGVNEQFF. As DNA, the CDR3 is TGTGCCATCAGTGAGTCGACTCGGACAGGAGTCAATGAGCAGTTCTTC.